The T cell receptor (beta chain) described here comes from a study of blood T cell repertoires in COVID-19. Study information: Material from acute and convalescent COVID-19 was sourced from the United States, Italy and Spain.

Participants' own reports of clinical history determined their cohort assignment. The assay was immunoSEQ multiplex PCR, and TCRdb's table has in-frame clones only and misses some. The sample lists 250,000 to 350,000 clones, about nine tenths seen once, with around 8.9% in the top ten. V lost 5 bases, J lost 4 bases, and 7 bases stayed unmatched. CDR3 length: 15 residues. Germline lookup yields CDR1 MDHEN and CDR2 SYDVKM. The material sequenced was PBMCs or T cells enriched from blood (not recorded which). This TCR derives from a woman aged 18 to 35 who had recovered from COVID-19. The chain is built from TRBV28 and TRBJ2-5; 10 bases are a match to TRBD2. The CDR3 sequence is CASSLAGEAGETQYF. For the CDR3, the DNA is TGTGCCAGCAGTCTAGCGGGGGAGGCGGGAGAGACCCAGTACTTC. Full variable domain (outside the CDR3, taken from reference TRBV28 and TRBJ2-5): DVKVTQSSRYLVKRTGEKVFLECVQDMDHENMFWYRQDPGLGLRLIYFSYDVKMKEKGDIPEGYSVSREKKERFSLILESASTNQTSMYLCASSLAGEAGETQYFGPGTRLLVL.